The 26 T cell receptor beta chains reported below all come from one sample, sequenced in a study of T cells in Graves' hyperthyroidism and ophthalmopathy (dated by TCRdb to the late 2010s). Library preparation employed multiplex PCR. The sequencing machine was an Illumina HiSeq 2000. Amplification of TCR beta CDR3 regions was carried out from RNA transcripts. The first round of RT-PCR for the TCR CDR3 was performed with the HTBI primer set and the Qiagen OneStep RT-PCR kit. TCRdb reprocessing: public reads trimmed at Q25 with fastp, clones called with MiXCR, in-frame beta chains kept. Identical CDR3 proteins give one entry, which carries the most common genes and DNA. The sample table shows over 350,000 distinct CDR3 sequences, and approximately 17% are seen once. 40% of the sample belongs to the ten largest clones. Sequencing used blood. These receptors all come from a man aged 18 to 29 with Graves' ophthalmopathy.

This clonotype came up many times. The chain has TRBV7-2 and TRBJ1-2; the D is unclear. The V and J ends lost 5 bases and 3 bases respectively, with 16 bases between them. CDR1 is SGHTA, CDR2 FQGNSA, per germline. CDR3 size: 15 residues. The chain's CDR3 is CASSLYIIRDYGYTF. CDR3 in DNA: TGTGCCAGCAGCCTCTACATCATCCGGGACTATGGCTACACCTTC.

This clonotype was found a few times. The J gene is TRBJ2-2, the V gene TRBV10-3; D is uncertain. Per germline, CDR1 ENHRY and CDR2 SYGVKD. The CDR3 runs to 13 residues. Trimming shortened V by 7 bases and J by 5 bases, and 11 bases separated the two germline ends. The CDR3 bases are TGTGCCATCAATCAGGAGAGTACCGGGGAGCTGTTTTTT. Translating gives CAINQESTGELFF.

This clonotype was seen ten or more times. The rearrangement uses TRBV7-9 and TRBJ1-1; no clear D. Trimming took off 3 bases at V and 4 bases at J, with 9 bases between the two ends. The CDR3 loop spans 13 amino acids. CDR1 and CDR2 from the germline V gene are SEHNR and FQNEAQ (reference sequence). The CDR3: CASSFDPSTEAFF. In DNA form, the CDR3 reads TGTGCCAGCAGCTTCGATCCGAGCACTGAAGCTTTCTTT.

The genes are TRBV5-1 and TRBJ2-3, with D unclear. This CDR3 has 15 residues. V was shortened by 2 bases and J by 4 bases, with 14 bases between the two germline ends. From germline, CDR1 is SGHRS and CDR2 YFSETQ. This chain's CDR3 is CASSFGSWPPDTQYF. In DNA, the CDR3 is TGCGCCAGCAGCTTTGGGTCCTGGCCCCCAGATACGCAGTATTTT.

This clonotype came up a few times. The CDR3 is CAISGGQGQETQYF. The DNA for the CDR3 is TGTGCCATCAGTGGGGGACAGGGTCAAGAGACCCAGTACTTC. V is TRBV10-3 and J is TRBJ2-5; 9 positions match TRBD1. The CDR3 totals 14 residues. CDR1 is ENHRY and CDR2 is SYGVKD in the germline V gene. The V gene end was trimmed by 4 bases and the J gene end by 2 bases; junction bases not matched to a gene: 2.

The genes are TRBV6-1 and TRBJ2-6; D is unresolved. Germline V gene lookup returns CDR1 MNHNS and CDR2 SASEGT. The CDR3 runs 15 residues. The V end was cut by 5 bases, the J end by 2 bases, with 10 bases between. For the CDR3, the DNA is TGTGCCAGCAGTTCAATAGAGGCTGGGGCCAACGTCCTGACTTTC. Protein product: CASSSIEAGANVLTF.

Comment on this clonotype: The junction differs from germline at one of its ends, possibly a read error. The chain couples TRBV20-1 to TRBJ1-1, with D perhaps matching TRBD1 (5 bases). CDR1 is DFQATT and CDR2 is SNEGSKA in the germline V gene (reference sequence). The length of the CDR3 is 13 residues. The CDR3 bases are TGCAATGCTATTTGGGGGGGGGGCACTGAAGCTTTCTTT. Amino acids: CNAIWGGGTEAFF.

The chain couples TRBV5-1 to TRBJ2-7; 9 bases match TRBD1. This CDR3 spans 15 amino acids. V dropped 3 bases and J dropped 1; count of bases not matched to a gene: 5. Germline V gives CDR1 SGHRS, CDR2 YFSETQ. Written as DNA, the CDR3 is TGCGCCAGCAGCTACCAGGGGACAGGGTCCTACGAGCAGTACTTC. Protein sequence: CASSYQGTGSYEQYF. Filled out from reference TRBV5-1 and TRBJ2-7, the complete variable domain reads KAGVTQTPRYLIKTRGQQVTLSCSPISGHRSVSWYQQTPGQGLQFLFEYFSETQRNKGNFPGRFSGRQFSNSRSEMNVSTLELGDSALYLCASSYQGTGSYEQYFGPGTRLTVT.

This clonotype was recorded at least ten times. V gene TRBV3-1 combines with J gene TRBJ1-1, with D maybe TRBD1 (5 bases). CDR1 LGHDT and CDR2 YNNKEL come from the germline V gene (reference sequence). CDR3 length equals 14 residues. Between the trimmed V and J ends, which lost 2 bases and 3 bases, there was a span of 10 bases. CDR3 nucleotide sequence: TGTGCCAGCAGCCAACAGGGAGGGGACACTGAAGCTTTCTTT. This translates into CASSQQGGDTEAFF.

This clonotype occurred many times. This rearrangement joins TRBV12-3 or TRBV12-4 to TRBJ1-6; D is possibly TRBD1 (5 bases). V was shortened by 4 bases and J by 9 bases, with 16 bases between the two germline ends. This CDR3 region has 15 residues. This CDR3 reads CASSSLQGVTSPLHF. CDR3 coding DNA: TGTGCCAGCAGTTCTCTTCAGGGTGTGACTTCACCCCTCCACTTT.

This clonotype was detected many times. The chain joins TRBV7-2 to TRBJ2-5, with 8 bases identical to TRBD2. V was pared by 5 bases and J by 5 bases, with 7 bases of the junction left unmatched. Germline CDR1 is SGHTA and CDR2 is FQGNSA. This CDR3 spans 14 amino acids. The chain's CDR3 is CASSGRTGGETQYF. For the CDR3, the DNA is TGTGCCAGCAGCGGACGGACGGGAGGGGAGACCCAGTACTTC.

The chain carries TRBV12-3 or TRBV12-4 and TRBJ2-6, with 10 bases that match TRBD1. V dropped 8 bases and J dropped 2; count of bases not matched to a gene: 3. This CDR3 is 15 amino acids long. The CDR3 is CASATGGTGANVLTF. CDR3 nucleotides: TGTGCCAGCGCGACAGGGGGCACTGGGGCCAACGTCCTGACTTTC.

This clonotype appeared many times. This chain uses TRBV11-2 with TRBJ2-3; D not certain. The CDR3 covers 12 residues. V lost 0 bases, J lost 9 bases, and 7 bases lay in between. Looked up from germline, CDR1 is SGHAT and CDR2 is FQNNGV. CDR3 sequence (DNA): TGTGCCAGCAGCTTAGATCCGAGAACGCAGTATTTT. It specifies CASSLDPRTQYF.

V is TRBV28 and J is TRBJ1-5; 11 nucleotides agree with TRBD1. The CDR3 extends over 17 amino acids. The germline CDR1 and CDR2 sequences are MDHEN and SYDVKM. V lost 5 bases and J lost 2; bases outside the gene matches: 8. The CDR3 coding sequence is TGTGCCAGCAGTCGCCCCGGGACAGGGGGACGCAATCAGCCCCAGCATTTT. This encodes CASSRPGTGGRNQPQHF.

The chain couples TRBV20-1 to TRBJ2-1; D gene unclear. From germline, CDR1 is DFQATT and CDR2 SNEGSKA (reference sequence). This CDR3 contains 12 residues. The ends were cut back, 1 base at V and 5 bases at J, with 6 bases in the middle. Here the CDR3 reads CSARVLDNEQFF. The CDR3 region has the DNA TGCAGTGCTAGAGTCCTAGACAATGAGCAGTTCTTC.

There are many counts of this clonotype. The chain joins TRBV2 to TRBJ1-2; 9 nucleotides line up with TRBD1. The CDR3 has 13 residues. The ends lost 6 bases at V and 8 bases at J; junction bases unmatched: 7. Germline-derived CDR1 and CDR2 are SNHLY and FYNNEI. The CDR3 spells CASRGTGFGGYTF. The CDR3 DNA follows: TGTGCCAGCAGGGGGACAGGGTTTGGAGGCTACACCTTC.

V usage is TRBV9 and J usage is TRBJ2-7, with D perhaps matching TRBD2 (5 bases). This CDR3 is 16 amino acids long. The V gene's germline CDR1 is SGDLS and CDR2 YYNGEE. Trimming pared 3 bases from V and 1 base from J, leaving 17 bases between. The CDR3 nucleotides are TGTGCCAGCAGCGCCTCGGGGTCCCCTGATTCCTACGAGCAGTACTTC. Its translation: CASSASGSPDSYEQYF.

Only a few counts were recorded for this clonotype. The rearrangement links TRBV20-1 to TRBJ1-2, with D possibly matching TRBD1 (6 bases). The CDR3 length is 12 residues. Germline assignment: CDR1 DFQATT and CDR2 SNEGSKA (reference sequence). The V gene lost 5 bases and the J gene lost 4 bases, with 11 bases spanning the gap. The chain's CDR3 is CSASDRSYGYTF. As DNA, the CDR3 is TGCAGTGCTTCTGACAGGAGCTATGGCTACACCTTC.

This clonotype was seen more than once but under ten times. The V and J genes are TRBV19 and TRBJ1-1, with D perhaps matching TRBD1 (5 bases). From germline, CDR1 is LNHDA and CDR2 SQIVND (reference sequence). The ends were cut back, 3 bases at V and 5 bases at J, with 13 bases in the middle. This CDR3 has 14 residues. The CDR3 region has the DNA TGTGCCAGTAGTATTTCGTGGGGGAGGACTGAAGCTTTCTTT. This encodes CASSISWGRTEAFF.

The gene calls are TRBV18 and TRBJ1-3; maybe TRBD1 (6 bases). CDR3 length equals 14 residues. Trimming stripped 6 bases from V and 2 bases from J, with 11 bases between. Germline V gene data show CDR1 as KGHSH and CDR2 as LQKENI. CDR3 in DNA: TGTGCCAGCTCGTATACAGGGACTGGAAACACCATATATTTT. Protein: CASSYTGTGNTIYF.

The chain uses TRBV6-1 and TRBJ1-1; D is uncertain. Germline CDR1 reads MNHNS; CDR2 reads SASEGT. Deletions cut 10 bases from V and 4 bases from J, with 13 bases between. The CDR3 is made up of 12 amino acids. The CDR3 reads CAIHSDGTEAFF. The CDR3 nucleotides are TGTGCCATCCACTCTGATGGCACTGAAGCTTTCTTT.

This clonotype was observed many times. V is TRBV20-1 and J is TRBJ1-2, with 7 nucleotides matching TRBD1. CDR3 length: 14 amino acids. The germline V gene encodes CDR1 DFQATT and CDR2 SNEGSKA (reference sequence). Trimming took 4 bases from V and 7 from J; bases not matched to a gene: 12. CDR3 DNA: TGCAGTGCTATCATTGGTTTACAGGGGTCTGGCTACACCTTC. It codes for CSAIIGLQGSGYTF.

The chain combines TRBV7-2 with TRBJ2-1; 10 bases are a match to TRBD2. The germline CDR1 and CDR2 sequences are SGHTA and FQGNSA. The CDR3 has 15 residues. J gave up 10 bases and V 3 bases, and 9 bases lay outside the gene matches. CDR3 in DNA: TGTGCCAGCAGCTTCAAAAAGCGGGAGGGAGTCGAGCAGTTCTTC. As protein: CASSFKKREGVEQFF.

This chain links TRBV7-3 with TRBJ2-3; D is possibly TRBD1 (6 bases). CDR1 is SGHTA, CDR2 FQGTGA, per germline. The V and J ends lost 5 bases and 5 bases respectively, with 23 bases between them. The CDR3 runs to 17 residues. CDR3 DNA sequence: TGTGCCAGCAGCCAAGATGCAGGGGCACAATTGGGAGATACGCAGTATTTT. Protein product: CASSQDAGAQLGDTQYF.

This clonotype was picked up a small number of times. CDR3 bases: TGTGCCAGCAGTTTAGGAATGGGGGGACTAAGAGTAAGGGAGCAGTTCTTC. Amino acids: CASSLGMGGLRVREQFF. This sequence joins TRBV27 and TRBJ2-1, with TRBD2 matching 7 bases. Per the germline V gene, CDR1 is MNHEY and CDR2 is SMNVEV (reference sequence). The CDR3 runs to 17 residues. Trimming cost V 2 bases and J 10 bases; bases outside gene matches: 17.

The rearrangement joins TRBV10-2 to TRBJ2-1; 10 bases match TRBD1. The CDR3 has 13 amino acids. The V gene's germline CDR1 is WSHSY and CDR2 SAAADI. J was trimmed by 8 bases and V by 6 bases; bases with no gene match: 4. CDR3 residues: CASRRQGAHEQFF. The DNA for the CDR3 is TGCGCCAGCAGAAGACAGGGGGCACATGAGCAGTTCTTC.